The source of this T cell receptor (beta chain) is a study of blood T cell repertoires in COVID-19. CDR1 SNHLY and CDR2 FYNNEI come from the germline V gene. This CDR3 is built from 14 residues. Trimming removed 3 bases from V and 4 bases from J, with 10 bases in between. Sequencing used immunoSEQ multiplex PCR; TCRdb keeps in-frame clones, though not all of them. The profile covers roughly 170,000 clones, with less than 85% appearing a single time and around 18% taken by the ten largest. Recruits, aged about 18 to 89 years, lived in 24 US areas. Points on this clone: Additional DNA sequences in this sample encode the identical CDR3.

Sequences were obtained from PBMCs or T cells enriched from blood (not recorded which). V gene TRBV2 combines with J gene TRBJ1-5; D is perhaps TRBD1 (5 bases). The receptor's source is a man in his sixties who had recovered from COVID-19. CDR3 amino acids: CASSDRAGNQPQHF. The CDR3 DNA reads as TGTGCCAGCAGTGATAGGGCAGGGAATCAGCCCCAGCATTTT.